This T cell receptor (beta chain) was identified in a study of regulatory T cells in long-lasting Graves disease. Study-wide results and caveats: TCR diversity in persistent Graves' patients was below that of newly diagnosed ones.

As to time point: persistent/refractory GD, antithyroid drugs over 5 years with positive TRAb. Following extraction of RNA from PBMCs, that RNA was used to make the TCR library. This clonotype was detected ten times or more. The antigen remains undetermined. This CDR3 comprises 15 residues. Trimming left V 3 bases short and J 2 bases short, with 13 bases between. Germline V CDR1 and CDR2: LNHDA, SQIVND (reference sequence). Assembly of TCR beta libraries relied on iRepertoire HTBI primers together with Arm-PCR of CDR3 regions. Using its own MiXCR run on the multiplex PCR reads, TCRdb lists one record per CDR3 protein. The repertoire holds around 460,000 distinct CDR3 sequences, with approximately 23% as singletons.

V is TRBV19 and J is TRBJ2-5, with D possibly being TRBD1 (6 bases). The sample here was peripheral blood mononuclear cells (PBMCs), taken when the disease was refractory, from a patient treated with antithyroid drugs. The sequence came from a female donor with Graves disease. The CDR3 DNA follows: TGTGCCAGTAGTATTGCCAGGGGAGAACAAGAGACCCAGTACTTC. The encoded protein is CASSIARGEQETQYF.